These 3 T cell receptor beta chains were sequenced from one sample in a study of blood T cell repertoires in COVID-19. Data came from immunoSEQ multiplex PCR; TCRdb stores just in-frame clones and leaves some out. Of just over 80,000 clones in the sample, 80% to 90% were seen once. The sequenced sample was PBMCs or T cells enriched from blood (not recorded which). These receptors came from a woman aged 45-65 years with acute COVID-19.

The DNA for the CDR3 is TGTGCCAGCAGCCCCGGGACAGGGAACGAAAAACTGTTTTTT. Its protein product is CASSPGTGNEKLFF. The chain recombines TRBV11-3 with TRBJ1-4; 9 positions match TRBD1. V was pared by 5 bases and J by 8 bases, with 6 bases of the junction left unmatched. The CDR3 totals 14 residues. Germline-derived CDR1 and CDR2 are SGHNT and YENEEA. Based on the CDR3 plus reference TRBV11-3 and TRBJ1-4, the full variable domain is EAGVVQSPRYKIIEKKQPVAFWCNPISGHNTLYWYLQNLGQGPELLIRYENEEAVDDSQLPKDRFSAERLKGVDSTLKIQPAELGDSAVYLCASSPGTGNEKLFFGSGTQLSVL.

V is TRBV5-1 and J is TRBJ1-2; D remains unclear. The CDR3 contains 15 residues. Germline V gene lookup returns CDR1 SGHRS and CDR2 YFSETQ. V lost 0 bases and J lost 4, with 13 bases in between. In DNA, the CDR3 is TGCGCCAGCAGCTTGGCTGACACCATCTTCTATGGCTACACCTTC. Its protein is CASSLADTIFYGYTF.

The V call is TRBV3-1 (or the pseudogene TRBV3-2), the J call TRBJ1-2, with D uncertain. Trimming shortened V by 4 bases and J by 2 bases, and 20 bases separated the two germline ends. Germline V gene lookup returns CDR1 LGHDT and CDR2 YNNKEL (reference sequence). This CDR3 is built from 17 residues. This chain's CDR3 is CASSPVPGQYGNYGYTF. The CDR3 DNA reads TGTGCCAGCAGCCCAGTTCCGGGTCAGTATGGGAACTATGGCTACACCTTC.